These T cell receptor beta chains were read from a single sample in a study of blood T cell repertoires in COVID-19. Sequencing used immunoSEQ multiplex PCR; TCRdb keeps in-frame clones, though not all of them. The sample contains 140,000 to 150,000 clones, over 80% of which appear only once. The sample comprised peripheral blood. The receptors come from a woman aged 45-65 years with acute or convalescent COVID-19. The CDR3 runs from the conserved cysteine through the conserved F or W. Fields, in order: V gene, clone size, D gene, J gene, CDR3 protein, CDR3 DNA. A D gene is named only where the DNA matches it firmly. Only part of the rows carry a size: once, few, many, or a class if the clone is expanded.

v_gene: TRBV2
abundance: NA
d_gene: TRBD1
j_gene: TRBJ1-2
CDR3aa: CASSRDRGLANYGYTF
CDR3nt: TGTGCCAGCAGTCGGGACAGGGGGCTGGCTAACTATGGCTACACCTTC

v_gene: TRBV7-9
abundance: NA
d_gene: NA
j_gene: TRBJ1-3
CDR3aa: CASSLVWLNSGNTIYF
CDR3nt: TGTGCCAGCAGCTTAGTTTGGCTGAACTCTGGAAACACCATATATTTT

v_gene: TRBV4-1
abundance: NA
d_gene: TRBD1
j_gene: TRBJ1-3
CDR3aa: CASSQDSVDRGSGNTIYF
CDR3nt: TGCGCCAGCAGCCAAGATAGTGTCGACAGGGGATCTGGAAACACCATATATTTT

v_gene: TRBV27
abundance: NA
d_gene: TRBD1
j_gene: TRBJ1-5
CDR3aa: CASSDRDPNQPQHF
CDR3nt: TGTGCCAGCAGTGACAGGGACCCGAATCAGCCCCAGCATTTT

v_gene: TRBV5-5
abundance: NA
d_gene: NA
j_gene: TRBJ1-4
CDR3aa: CASSLFGGANNEKLFF
CDR3nt: TGTGCCAGCAGCTTGTTTGGAGGCGCGAATAATGAAAAACTGTTTTTT

v_gene: TRBV5-5
abundance: once
d_gene: NA
j_gene: TRBJ1-2
CDR3aa: CASSLHPTFSGYTF
CDR3nt: TGTGCCAGCAGCTTACACCCCACCTTTAGCGGCTACACCTTC

v_gene: TRBV2
abundance: NA
d_gene: NA
j_gene: TRBJ2-7
CDR3aa: CASRGSLSYEQYF
CDR3nt: TGTGCCAGCAGGGGCAGCCTCTCCTACGAGCAGTACTTC

v_gene: TRBV19
abundance: NA
d_gene: TRBD1
j_gene: TRBJ1-1
CDR3aa: CASTTQGQPVTEAFF
CDR3nt: TGTGCCAGTACCACACAGGGACAGCCGGTCACTGAAGCTTTCTTT

v_gene: TRBV3-1/TRBV3-2
abundance: NA
d_gene: NA
j_gene: TRBJ2-3
CDR3aa: CASSLPSAADTQYF
CDR3nt: TGTGCCAGCAGCCTCCCCAGCGCGGCAGATACGCAGTATTTT

v_gene: TRBV7-2
abundance: NA
d_gene: NA
j_gene: TRBJ1-5
CDR3aa: CASTGQNNQPQHF
CDR3nt: TGTGCCAGCACCGGACAGAATAATCAGCCCCAGCATTTT

v_gene: TRBV27
abundance: NA
d_gene: NA
j_gene: TRBJ1-2
CDR3aa: CASSPKQGRNYGYTF
CDR3nt: TGTGCCAGCAGTCCAAAACAGGGTCGTAACTATGGCTACACCTTC

v_gene: TRBV6-5
abundance: once
d_gene: NA
j_gene: TRBJ2-7
CDR3aa: CASTPTGTYEQYF
CDR3nt: TGTGCCAGCACCCCGACAGGAACCTACGAGCAGTACTTC

v_gene: TRBV20-1
abundance: few
d_gene: NA
j_gene: TRBJ1-1
CDR3aa: CSASRGGEAFF
CDR3nt: TGCAGTGCTTCCAGGGGCGGTGAAGCTTTCTTT

v_gene: TRBV28
abundance: NA
d_gene: NA
j_gene: TRBJ1-1
CDR3aa: CASRVSFEIGAFF
CDR3nt: TGTGCCAGCAGAGTCTCGTTCGAGATTGGAGCTTTCTTT

v_gene: TRBV3-1/TRBV3-2
abundance: NA
d_gene: TRBD1
j_gene: TRBJ1-5
CDR3aa: CASSGQAGNQPQHF
CDR3nt: TGTGCCAGCAGCGGACAGGCTGGCAATCAGCCCCAGCATTTT

v_gene: TRBV2
abundance: once
d_gene: NA
j_gene: TRBJ2-5
CDR3aa: CASSGDNQETQYF
CDR3nt: TGTGCCAGCAGTGGGGACAATCAAGAGACCCAGTACTTC

v_gene: TRBV9
abundance: NA
d_gene: NA
j_gene: TRBJ2-2
CDR3aa: CASSVGVSPRTGELFF
CDR3nt: TGTGCCAGCAGCGTAGGTGTTTCCCCGAGAACCGGGGAGCTGTTTTTT

v_gene: TRBV7-2
abundance: NA
d_gene: NA
j_gene: TRBJ1-1
CDR3aa: CASSFRGSPEAFF
CDR3nt: TGTGCCAGCAGCTTCAGGGGTTCCCCTGAAGCTTTCTTT

v_gene: TRBV10-3
abundance: NA
d_gene: TRBD1
j_gene: TRBJ2-7
CDR3aa: CAISGTGNYEQYF
CDR3nt: TGTGCCATCAGCGGGACAGGGAACTACGAGCAGTACTTC

v_gene: TRBV12-5
abundance: NA
d_gene: TRBD1
j_gene: TRBJ1-1
CDR3aa: CASGLAIDRVLF
CDR3nt: TGTGCTAGTGGTTTGGCTATCGACAGGGTCCTTTTT

v_gene: TRBV28
abundance: NA
d_gene: NA
j_gene: TRBJ1-2
CDR3aa: CASSLMSGRNYGYTF
CDR3nt: TGTGCCAGCAGTTTAATGTCAGGGCGTAACTATGGCTACACCTTC

v_gene: TRBV24-1
abundance: NA
d_gene: TRBD2
j_gene: TRBJ2-1
CDR3aa: CATSETSEYSYNEQFF
CDR3nt: TGTGCCACCAGTGAAACTAGCGAGTACTCCTACAATGAGCAGTTCTTC

v_gene: TRBV3-1/TRBV3-2
abundance: NA
d_gene: NA
j_gene: TRBJ1-5
CDR3aa: CASSQDGNSNQPQHF
CDR3nt: TGTGCCAGCAGCCAAGACGGGAATAGCAATCAGCCCCAGCATTTT

v_gene: TRBV9
abundance: NA
d_gene: NA
j_gene: TRBJ1-5
CDR3aa: CASSVGGPNQPQHF
CDR3nt: TGTGCCAGCAGCGTAGGGGGGCCAAATCAGCCCCAGCATTTT